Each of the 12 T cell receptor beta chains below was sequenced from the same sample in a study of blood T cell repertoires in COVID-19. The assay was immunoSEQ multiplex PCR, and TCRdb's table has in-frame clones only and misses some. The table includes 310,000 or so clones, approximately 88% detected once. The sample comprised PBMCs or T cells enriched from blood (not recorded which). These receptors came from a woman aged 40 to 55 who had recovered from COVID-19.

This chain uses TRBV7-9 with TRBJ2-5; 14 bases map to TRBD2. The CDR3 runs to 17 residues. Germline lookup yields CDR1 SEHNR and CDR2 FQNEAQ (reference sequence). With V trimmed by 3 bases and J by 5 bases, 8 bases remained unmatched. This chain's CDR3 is CASSLGTSGRVGETQYF. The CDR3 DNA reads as TGTGCCAGCAGCTTGGGGACTAGCGGGAGAGTAGGGGAGACCCAGTACTTC.

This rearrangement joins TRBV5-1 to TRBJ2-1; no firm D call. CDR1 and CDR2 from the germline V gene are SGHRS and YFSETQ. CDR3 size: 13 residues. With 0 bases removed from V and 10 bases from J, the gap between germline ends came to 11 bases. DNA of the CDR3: TGCGCCAGCAGCTTGGTAGTAGAGTTCGAGCAGTTCTTC. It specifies CASSLVVEFEQFF.

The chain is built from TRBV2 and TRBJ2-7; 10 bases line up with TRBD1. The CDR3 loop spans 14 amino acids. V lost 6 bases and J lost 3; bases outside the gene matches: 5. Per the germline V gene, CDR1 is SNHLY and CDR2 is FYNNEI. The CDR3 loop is CASRGQGSIYEQYF. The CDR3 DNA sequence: TGTGCCAGCAGGGGACAGGGGAGCATCTACGAGCAGTACTTC.

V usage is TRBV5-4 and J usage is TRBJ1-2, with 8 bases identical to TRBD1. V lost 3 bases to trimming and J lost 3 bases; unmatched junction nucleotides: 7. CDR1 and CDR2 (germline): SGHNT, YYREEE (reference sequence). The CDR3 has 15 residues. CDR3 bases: TGTGCCAGCAGCTCCGGACAGGGTTGGGACTATGGCTACACCTTC. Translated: CASSSGQGWDYGYTF.

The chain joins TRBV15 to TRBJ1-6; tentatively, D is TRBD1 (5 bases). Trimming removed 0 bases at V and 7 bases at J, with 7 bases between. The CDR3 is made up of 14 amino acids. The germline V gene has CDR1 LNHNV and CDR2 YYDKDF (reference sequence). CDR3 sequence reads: CATSRDGGNSPLHF. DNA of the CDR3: TGTGCCACCAGCAGAGATGGGGGGAATTCACCCCTCCACTTT.

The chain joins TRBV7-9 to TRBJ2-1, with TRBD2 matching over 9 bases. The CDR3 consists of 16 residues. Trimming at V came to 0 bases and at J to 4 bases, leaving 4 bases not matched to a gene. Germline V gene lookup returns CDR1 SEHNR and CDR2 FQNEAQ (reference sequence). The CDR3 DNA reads TGTGCCAGCAGCTTAGCCCCGGGACTAGCTTACAATGAGCAGTTCTTC. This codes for CASSLAPGLAYNEQFF.

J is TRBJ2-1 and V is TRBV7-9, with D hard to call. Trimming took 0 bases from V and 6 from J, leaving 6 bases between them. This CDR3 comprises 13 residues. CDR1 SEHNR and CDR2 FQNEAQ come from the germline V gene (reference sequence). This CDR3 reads CASSLALGNEQFF. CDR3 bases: TGTGCCAGCAGCTTAGCCCTAGGCAATGAGCAGTTCTTC.

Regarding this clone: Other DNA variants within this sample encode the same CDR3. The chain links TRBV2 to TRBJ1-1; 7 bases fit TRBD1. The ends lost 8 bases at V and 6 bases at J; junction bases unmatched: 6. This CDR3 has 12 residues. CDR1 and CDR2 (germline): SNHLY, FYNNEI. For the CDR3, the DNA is TGTGCCAGCTCAGACAGGGTCCCTGAAGCTTTCTTT. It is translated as CASSDRVPEAFF.

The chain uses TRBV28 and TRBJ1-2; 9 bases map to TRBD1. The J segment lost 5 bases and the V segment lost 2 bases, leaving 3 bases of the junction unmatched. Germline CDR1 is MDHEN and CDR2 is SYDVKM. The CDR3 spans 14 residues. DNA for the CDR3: TGTGCCAGCAGTTTACCGGGACAGGGATATGGCTACACCTTC. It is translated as CASSLPGQGYGYTF.

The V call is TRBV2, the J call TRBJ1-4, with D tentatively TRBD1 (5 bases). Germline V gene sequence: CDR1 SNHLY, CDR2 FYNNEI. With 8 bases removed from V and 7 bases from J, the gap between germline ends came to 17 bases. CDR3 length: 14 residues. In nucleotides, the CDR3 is TGTGCCAGCGGGGGGTTGGGCGCGGGTGAAAAACTGTTTTTT. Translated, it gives CASGGLGAGEKLFF.

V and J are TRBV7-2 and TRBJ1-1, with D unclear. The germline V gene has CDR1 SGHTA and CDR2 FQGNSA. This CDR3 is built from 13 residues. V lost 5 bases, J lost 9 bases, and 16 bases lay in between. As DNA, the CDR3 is TGTGCCAGCAGCCCCTTTGTGGCAAACAAAGCTTTCTTT. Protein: CASSPFVANKAFF.

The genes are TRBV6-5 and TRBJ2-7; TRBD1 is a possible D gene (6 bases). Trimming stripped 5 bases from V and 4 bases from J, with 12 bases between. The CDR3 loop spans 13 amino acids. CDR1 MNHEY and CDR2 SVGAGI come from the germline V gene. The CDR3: CASSLRGVYEQYF. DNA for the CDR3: TGTGCCAGCAGTCTCAGGGGCGTTTACGAGCAGTACTTC.